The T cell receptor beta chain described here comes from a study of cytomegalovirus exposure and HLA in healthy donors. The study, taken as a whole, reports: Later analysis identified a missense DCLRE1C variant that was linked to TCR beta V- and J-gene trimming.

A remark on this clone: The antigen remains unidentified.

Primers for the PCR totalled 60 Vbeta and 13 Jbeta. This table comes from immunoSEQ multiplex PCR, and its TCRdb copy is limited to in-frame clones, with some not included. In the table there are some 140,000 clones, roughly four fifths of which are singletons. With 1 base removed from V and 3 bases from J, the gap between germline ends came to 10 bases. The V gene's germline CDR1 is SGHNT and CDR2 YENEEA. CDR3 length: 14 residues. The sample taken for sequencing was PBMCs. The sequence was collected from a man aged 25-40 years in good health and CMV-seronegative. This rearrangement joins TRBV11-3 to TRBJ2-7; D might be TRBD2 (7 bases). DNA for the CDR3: TGTGCCAGCAGCTTAGCAGCGGGACACTACGAGCAGTACTTC. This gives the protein CASSLAAGHYEQYF.